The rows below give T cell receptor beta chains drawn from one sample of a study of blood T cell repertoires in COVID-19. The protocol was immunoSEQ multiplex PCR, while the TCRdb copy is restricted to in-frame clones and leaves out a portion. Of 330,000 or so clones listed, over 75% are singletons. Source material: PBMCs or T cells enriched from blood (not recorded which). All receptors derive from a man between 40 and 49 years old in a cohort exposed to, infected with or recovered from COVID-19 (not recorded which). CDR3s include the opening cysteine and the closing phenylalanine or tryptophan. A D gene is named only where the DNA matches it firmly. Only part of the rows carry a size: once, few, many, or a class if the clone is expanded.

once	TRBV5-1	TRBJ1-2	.	TGCGCCAGCAGCCAGGACAGAAACTATGGCTACACCTTC	CASSQDRNYGYTF
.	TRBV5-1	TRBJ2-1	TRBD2	TGCGCCAGCAGCTTGGGACTAGCGGGAGGATCCGACAATGAGCAGTTCTTC	CASSLGLAGGSDNEQFF
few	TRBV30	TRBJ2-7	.	TGTGCCTTGGATTTAGCGAGTTACGAGCAGTACTTC	CALDLASYEQYF
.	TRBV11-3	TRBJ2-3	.	TGTGCCAGCAGCTTAGGGGACTCTAGCACAGATACGCAGTATTTT	CASSLGDSSTDTQYF
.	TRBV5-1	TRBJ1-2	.	TGCGCCAGCAGCACTACATTGGGCTATGGCTACACCTTC	CASSTTLGYGYTF
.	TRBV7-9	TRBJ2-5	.	TGTGCCAGCAGTCCCGGTGGAGGCCAAGAGACCCAGTACTTC	CASSPGGGQETQYF
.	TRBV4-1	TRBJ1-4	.	TGCGCCAGCAGCCAAGATGACAGGAGAGGGGAAAAACTGTTTTTT	CASSQDDRRGEKLFF
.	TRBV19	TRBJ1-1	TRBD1	TGTGCCAGTAGGTCGGACAGGGGGCGAACTGAAGCTTTCTTT	CASRSDRGRTEAFF
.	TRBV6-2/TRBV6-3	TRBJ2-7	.	TGTGCCAGCAGTTGGGCCGCGAGCACCACAGCAGGTCTTCTCGAGCAGTACTTC	CASSWAASTTAGLLEQYF
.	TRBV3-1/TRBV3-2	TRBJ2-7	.	TGTGCCAGCAGCCCAGGGACTGTCTACGAGCAGTACTTC	CASSPGTVYEQYF
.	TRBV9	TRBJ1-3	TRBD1	TGTGCCAGCAGCGTAGTCCCGGGACAGGGTTCGAGCTCTGGAAACACCATATATTTT	CASSVVPGQGSSSGNTIYF
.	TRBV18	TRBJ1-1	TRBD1	TGTGCCAGCTCGGGGACAGGGGACACTGAAGCTTTCTTT	CASSGTGDTEAFF
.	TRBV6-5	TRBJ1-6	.	TGTGCCAGCAGTTACTCCGACAGTTTGAATTCACCCCTCCACTTT	CASSYSDSLNSPLHF
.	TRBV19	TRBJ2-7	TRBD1	TGTGCCAGTAGTACGGGACAGCGAGCCTACGAGCAGTACTTC	CASSTGQRAYEQYF
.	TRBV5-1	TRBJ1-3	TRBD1	TGCGCCAGCAGCCCCGGGACAGTCGGAAACACCATATATTTT	CASSPGTVGNTIYF
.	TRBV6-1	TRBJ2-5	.	TGTGCCAGCAGTGACAGGGGTGAGGGCGAGACCCAGTACTTC	CASSDRGEGETQYF
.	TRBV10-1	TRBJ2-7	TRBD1	TGCGCCAGCAGTGAAGGACAGGGGCGCTCCTACGAGCAGTACTTC	CASSEGQGRSYEQYF
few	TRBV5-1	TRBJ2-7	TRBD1	TGCGCCAGCAGCTCCGTTTTACGGACAGGGAACGAGCAGTACTTC	CASSSVLRTGNEQYF
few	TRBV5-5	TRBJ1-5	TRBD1	TGTGCCAGCAGCCCCGGACAGGGCGTAAATCAGCCCCAGCATTTT	CASSPGQGVNQPQHF
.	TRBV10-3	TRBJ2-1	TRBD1	TGTGCCATCAGTGCCGGCCCGGGACAGGGGATGAATGAGCAGTTCTTC	CAISAGPGQGMNEQFF
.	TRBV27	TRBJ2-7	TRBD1	TGTGCCAGCAGTTTTCTTTCCAGGGGACAGAACTCCTACGAGCAGTACTTC	CASSFLSRGQNSYEQYF
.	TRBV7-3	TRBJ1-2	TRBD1	TGTGCCAGCAGCCCGACAGGAGGGGGCAACTATGGCTACACCTTC	CASSPTGGGNYGYTF
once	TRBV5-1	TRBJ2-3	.	TGCGCCATTCCAGGGGTACCCACAGATACGCAGTATTTT	CAIPGVPTDTQYF
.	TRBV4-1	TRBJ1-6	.	TGCGCCAGCAGCCAAGATTCGGGAGTCCGGCCCCTCCACTTT	CASSQDSGVRPLHF
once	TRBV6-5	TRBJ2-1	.	TGTGCCAGCAGTCGCGCTAAATACAATGAGCAGTTCTTC	CASSRAKYNEQFF
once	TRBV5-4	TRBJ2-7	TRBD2	TGTGCCAGCAGGGGGGAGGGAATCAATTCCTACGAGCAGTACTTC	CASRGEGINSYEQYF